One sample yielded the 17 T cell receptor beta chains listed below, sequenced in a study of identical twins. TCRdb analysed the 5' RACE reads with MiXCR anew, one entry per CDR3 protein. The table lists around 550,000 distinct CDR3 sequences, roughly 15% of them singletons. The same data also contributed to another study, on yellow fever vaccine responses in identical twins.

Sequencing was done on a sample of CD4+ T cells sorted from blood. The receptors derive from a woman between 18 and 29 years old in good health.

CDR3 protein: CASSPGSTRYGYTF. Here the CDR3 DNA reads TGTGCCAGCAGCCCTGGGTCAACACGCTATGGCTACACCTTC. The chain recombines TRBV14 with TRBJ1-2; D remains ambiguous. The V gene's germline CDR1 is SGHDN and CDR2 FVKESK. The V end was cut by 4 bases, the J end by 4 bases, with 13 bases between. CDR3 length equals 14 residues.

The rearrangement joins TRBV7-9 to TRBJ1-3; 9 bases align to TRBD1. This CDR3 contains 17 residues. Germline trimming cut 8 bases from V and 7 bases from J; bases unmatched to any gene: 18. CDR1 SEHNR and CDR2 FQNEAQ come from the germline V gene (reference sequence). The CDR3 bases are TGTGCCAGCCACGGCCGAGATGGGGACAGGGAAGTGAACACCATATATTTT. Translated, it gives CASHGRDGDREVNTIYF.

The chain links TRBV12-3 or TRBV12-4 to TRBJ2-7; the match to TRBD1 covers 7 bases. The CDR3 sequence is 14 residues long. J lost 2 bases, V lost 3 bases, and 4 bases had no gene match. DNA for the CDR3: TGTGCCAGCAGTTTCGACAGGGTTACCTACGAGCAGTACTTC. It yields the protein CASSFDRVTYEQYF.

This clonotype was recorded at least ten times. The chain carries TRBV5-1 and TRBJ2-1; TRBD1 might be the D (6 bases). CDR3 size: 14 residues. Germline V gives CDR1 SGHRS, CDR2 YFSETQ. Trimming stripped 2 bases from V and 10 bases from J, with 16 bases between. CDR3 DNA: TGCGCCAGCAGCTTTCTGGCGACAGGTGGGGAGCAGTTCTTC. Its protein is CASSFLATGGEQFF.

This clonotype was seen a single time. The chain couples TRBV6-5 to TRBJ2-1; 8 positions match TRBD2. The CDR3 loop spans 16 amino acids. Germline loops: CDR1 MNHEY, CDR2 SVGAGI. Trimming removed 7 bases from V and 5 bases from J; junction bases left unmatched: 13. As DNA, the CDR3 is TGTGCCAGCATTTCTCCAGGGCGGGGGGCGAACAATGAGCAGTTCTTC. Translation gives CASISPGRGANNEQFF.

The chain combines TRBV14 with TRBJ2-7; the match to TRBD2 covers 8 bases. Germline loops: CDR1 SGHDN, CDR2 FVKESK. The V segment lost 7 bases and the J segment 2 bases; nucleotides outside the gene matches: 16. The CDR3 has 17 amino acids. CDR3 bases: TGTGCCAGCACCCCAGCGGGAGTGCCCCACAATCCCTACGAGCAGTACTTC. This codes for CASTPAGVPHNPYEQYF. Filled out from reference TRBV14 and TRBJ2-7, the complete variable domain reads EAGVTQFPSHSVIEKGQTVTLRCDPISGHDNLYWYRRVMGKEIKFLLHFVKESKQDESGMPNNRFLAERTGGTYSTLKVQPAELEDSGVYFCASTPAGVPHNPYEQYFGPGTRLTVT.

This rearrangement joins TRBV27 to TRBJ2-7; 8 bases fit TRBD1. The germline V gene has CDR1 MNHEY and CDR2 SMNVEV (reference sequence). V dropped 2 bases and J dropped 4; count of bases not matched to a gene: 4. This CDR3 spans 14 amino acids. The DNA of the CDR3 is TGTGCCAGCAGTTTACGACAGGGGATGTACGAGCAGTACTTC. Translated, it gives CASSLRQGMYEQYF.

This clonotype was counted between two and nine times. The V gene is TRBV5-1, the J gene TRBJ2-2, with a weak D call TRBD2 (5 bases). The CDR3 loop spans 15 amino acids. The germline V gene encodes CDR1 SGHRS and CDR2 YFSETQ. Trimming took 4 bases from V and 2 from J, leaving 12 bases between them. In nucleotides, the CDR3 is TGCGCCAGCAGCCTAAGACTACCTAACACCGGGGAGCTGTTTTTT. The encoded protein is CASSLRLPNTGELFF.

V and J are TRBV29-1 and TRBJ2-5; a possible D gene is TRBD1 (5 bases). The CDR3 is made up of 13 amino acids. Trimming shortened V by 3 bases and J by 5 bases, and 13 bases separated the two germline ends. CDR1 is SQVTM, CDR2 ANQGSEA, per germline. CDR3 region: CSVDQGGWETQYF. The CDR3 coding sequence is TGCAGCGTTGATCAGGGTGGGTGGGAGACCCAGTACTTC.

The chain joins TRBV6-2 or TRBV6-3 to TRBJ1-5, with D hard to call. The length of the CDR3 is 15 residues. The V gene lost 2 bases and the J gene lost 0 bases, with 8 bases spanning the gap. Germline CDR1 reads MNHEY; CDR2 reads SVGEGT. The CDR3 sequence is CASSYGETSNQPQHF. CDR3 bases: TGTGCCAGCAGTTACGGGGAGACTAGCAATCAGCCCCAGCATTTT.

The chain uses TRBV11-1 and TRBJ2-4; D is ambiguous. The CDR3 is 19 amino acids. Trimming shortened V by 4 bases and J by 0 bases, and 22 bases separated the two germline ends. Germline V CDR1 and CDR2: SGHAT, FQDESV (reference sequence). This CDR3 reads CASSSRFIGGTLAKNIQYF. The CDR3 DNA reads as TGTGCCAGCAGCTCCAGGTTTATTGGCGGCACTCTAGCCAAAAACATTCAGTACTTC.

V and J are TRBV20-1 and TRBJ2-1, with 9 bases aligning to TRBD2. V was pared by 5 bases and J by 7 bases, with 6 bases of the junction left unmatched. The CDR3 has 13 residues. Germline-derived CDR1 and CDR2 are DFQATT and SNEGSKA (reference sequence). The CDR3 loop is CSAYSGRVNEQFF. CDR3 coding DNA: TGCAGTGCTTATAGCGGGAGAGTGAATGAGCAGTTCTTC.

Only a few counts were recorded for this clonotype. CDR3 loop: CASSFITGEIYEQFF. The CDR3 coding sequence is TGTGCCAGCAGTTTTATCACAGGGGAGATCTATGAGCAGTTCTTC. This rearrangement joins TRBV12-3 or TRBV12-4 to TRBJ2-1; 7 positions match TRBD1. Losses at the gene ends were 3 bases for V and 8 bases for J; bases not matched to a gene: 10. The CDR3 runs to 15 residues.

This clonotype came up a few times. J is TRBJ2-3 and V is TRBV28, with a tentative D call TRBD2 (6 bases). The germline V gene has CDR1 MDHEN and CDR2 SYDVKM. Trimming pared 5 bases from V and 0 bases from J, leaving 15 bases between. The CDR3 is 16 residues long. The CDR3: CASSPRGRTSTDTQYF. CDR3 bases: TGTGCCAGCAGTCCGCGGGGCAGGACTAGCACAGATACGCAGTATTTT.

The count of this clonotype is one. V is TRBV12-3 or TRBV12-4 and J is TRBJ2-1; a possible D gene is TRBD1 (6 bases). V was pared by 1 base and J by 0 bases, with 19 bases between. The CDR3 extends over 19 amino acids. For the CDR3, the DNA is TGTGCCAGCAGTTTAGGCAGGGGCGCCCCTCTGAGCTCCTACAATGAGCAGTTCTTC. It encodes CASSLGRGAPLSSYNEQFF.

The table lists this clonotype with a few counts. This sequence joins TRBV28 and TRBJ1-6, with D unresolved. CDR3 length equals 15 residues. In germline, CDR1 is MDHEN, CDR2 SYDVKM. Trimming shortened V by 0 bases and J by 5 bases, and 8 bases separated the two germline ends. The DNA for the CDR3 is TGTGCCAGCAGTTTATGGGGCGGACATAATTCACCCCTCCACTTT. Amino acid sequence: CASSLWGGHNSPLHF.

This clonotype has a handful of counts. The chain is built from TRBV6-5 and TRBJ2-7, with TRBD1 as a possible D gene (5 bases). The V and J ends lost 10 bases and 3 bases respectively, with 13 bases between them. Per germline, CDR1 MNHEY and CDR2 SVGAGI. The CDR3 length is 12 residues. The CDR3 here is CATKTVGYEQYF. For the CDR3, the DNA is TGTGCCACCAAGACAGTCGGCTACGAGCAGTACTTC.